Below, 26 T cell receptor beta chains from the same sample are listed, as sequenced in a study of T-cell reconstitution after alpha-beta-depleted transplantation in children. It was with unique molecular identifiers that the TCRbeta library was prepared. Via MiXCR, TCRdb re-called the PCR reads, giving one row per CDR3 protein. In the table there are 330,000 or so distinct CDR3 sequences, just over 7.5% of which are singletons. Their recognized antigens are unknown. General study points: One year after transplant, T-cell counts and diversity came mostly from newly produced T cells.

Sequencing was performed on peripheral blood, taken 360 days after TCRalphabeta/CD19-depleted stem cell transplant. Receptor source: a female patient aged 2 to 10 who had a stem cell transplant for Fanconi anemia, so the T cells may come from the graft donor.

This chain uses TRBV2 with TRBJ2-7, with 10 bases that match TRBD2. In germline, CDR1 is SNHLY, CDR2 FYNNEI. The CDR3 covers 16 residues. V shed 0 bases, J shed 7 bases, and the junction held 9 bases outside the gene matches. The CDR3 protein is CASSEAGLAGAGEQYF. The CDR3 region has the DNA TGTGCCAGCAGTGAAGCTGGTCTAGCGGGGGCGGGAGAGCAGTACTTC.

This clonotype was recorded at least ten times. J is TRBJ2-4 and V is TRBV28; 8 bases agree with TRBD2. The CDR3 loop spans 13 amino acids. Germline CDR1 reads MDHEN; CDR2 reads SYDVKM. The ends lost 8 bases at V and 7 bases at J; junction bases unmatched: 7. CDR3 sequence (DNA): TGTGCCAGCCGACATCGGGGGGGGAACATTCAGTACTTC. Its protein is CASRHRGGNIQYF.

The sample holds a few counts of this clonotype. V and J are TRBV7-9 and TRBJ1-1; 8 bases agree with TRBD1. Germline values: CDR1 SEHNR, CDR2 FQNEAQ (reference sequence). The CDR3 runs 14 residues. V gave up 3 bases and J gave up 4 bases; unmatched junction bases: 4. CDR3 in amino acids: CASSLTGVGTEAFF. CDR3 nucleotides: TGTGCCAGCAGCTTGACAGGGGTGGGCACTGAAGCTTTCTTT.

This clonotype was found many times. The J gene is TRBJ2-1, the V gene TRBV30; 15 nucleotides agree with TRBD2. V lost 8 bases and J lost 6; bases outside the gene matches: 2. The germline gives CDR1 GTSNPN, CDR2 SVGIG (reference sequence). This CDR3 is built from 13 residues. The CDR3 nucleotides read TGTGCCGGGACTAGCGGGGGGACCAATGAGCAGTTCTTC. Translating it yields CAGTSGGTNEQFF.

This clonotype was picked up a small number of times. The chain's CDR3 is CASRRWGQGETQYF. Written as DNA, the CDR3 is TGTGCCAGCAGACGCTGGGGACAGGGAGAGACCCAGTACTTC. The V gene is TRBV27, the J gene TRBJ2-5; 9 nucleotides align to TRBD1. Trimming at V came to 6 bases and at J to 4 bases, leaving 6 bases not matched to a gene. Germline CDR1 and CDR2: MNHEY and SMNVEV (reference sequence). This CDR3 spans 14 amino acids.

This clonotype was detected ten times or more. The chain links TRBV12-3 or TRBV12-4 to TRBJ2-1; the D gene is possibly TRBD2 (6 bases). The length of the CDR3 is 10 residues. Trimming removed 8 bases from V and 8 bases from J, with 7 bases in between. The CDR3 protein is CASGLHEQFF. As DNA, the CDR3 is TGTGCCAGCGGACTACATGAGCAGTTCTTC.

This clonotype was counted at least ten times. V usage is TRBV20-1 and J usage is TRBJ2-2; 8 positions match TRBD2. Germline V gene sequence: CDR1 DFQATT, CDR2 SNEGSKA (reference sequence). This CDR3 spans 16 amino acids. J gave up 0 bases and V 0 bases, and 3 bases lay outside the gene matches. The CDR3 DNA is TGCAGTGCTAGAGACATAGCGGGACCGAACACCGGGGAGCTGTTTTTT. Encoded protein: CSARDIAGPNTGELFF.

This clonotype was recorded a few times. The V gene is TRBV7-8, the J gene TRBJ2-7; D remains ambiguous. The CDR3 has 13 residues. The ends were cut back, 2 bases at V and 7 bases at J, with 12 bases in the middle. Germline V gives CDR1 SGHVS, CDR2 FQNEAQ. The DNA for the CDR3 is TGTGCCAGCAGCTTAATGAGAACTCGGGAGCAGTACGTC. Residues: CASSLMRTREQYV.

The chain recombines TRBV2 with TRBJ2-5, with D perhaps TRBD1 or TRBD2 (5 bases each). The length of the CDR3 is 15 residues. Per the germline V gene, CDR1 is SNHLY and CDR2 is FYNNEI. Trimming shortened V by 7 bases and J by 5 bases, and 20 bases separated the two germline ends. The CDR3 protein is CASMERGGWEETQYF. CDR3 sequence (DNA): TGTGCCAGCATGGAACGGGGCGGGTGGGAGGAGACCCAGTACTTC.

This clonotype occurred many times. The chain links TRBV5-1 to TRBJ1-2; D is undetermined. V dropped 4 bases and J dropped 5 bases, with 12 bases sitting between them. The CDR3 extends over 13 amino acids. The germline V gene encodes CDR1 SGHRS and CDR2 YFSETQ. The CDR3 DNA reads TGCGCCAGCAGCAAGGACTTGGGGTATGGCTACACCTTC. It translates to CASSKDLGYGYTF.

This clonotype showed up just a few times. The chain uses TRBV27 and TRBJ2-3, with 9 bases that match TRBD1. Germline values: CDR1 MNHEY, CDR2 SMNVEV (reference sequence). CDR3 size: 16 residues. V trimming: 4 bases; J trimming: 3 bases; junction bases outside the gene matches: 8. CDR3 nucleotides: TGTGCCAGCAGTTGGGGCGGGACAGGGTCAACAGATACGCAGTATTTT. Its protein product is CASSWGGTGSTDTQYF.

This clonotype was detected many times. The CDR3 nucleotides are TGCAGCGTTGTCGGGGGGGCCTACGAGCAGTACTTC. Amino acid sequence: CSVVGGAYEQYF. The V and J genes are TRBV29-1 and TRBJ2-7; 8 nucleotides line up with TRBD2. The CDR3 consists of 12 residues. Germline CDR1 is SQVTM and CDR2 is ANQGSEA. V shed 4 bases and J 2 bases; nucleotides not matched to a gene: 1.

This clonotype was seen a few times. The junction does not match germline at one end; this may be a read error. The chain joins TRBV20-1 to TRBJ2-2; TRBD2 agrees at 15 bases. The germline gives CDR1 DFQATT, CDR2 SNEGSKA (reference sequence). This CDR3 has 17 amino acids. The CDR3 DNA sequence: TGCTGTGCTAGAGGTGGGACTAGCGGGGGGTACACCGGGGAGCTGTTTTTT. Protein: CCARGGTSGGYTGELFF.

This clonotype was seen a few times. CDR3 sequence (DNA): TGTGCCAGCAGCTTAGGCAGCCAGAACACTGAAGCTTTCTTT. Residues: CASSLGSQNTEAFF. The chain couples TRBV7-8 to TRBJ1-1; no clear D gene. The germline V and J ends were trimmed by 1 base and 1 base, with 7 bases remaining between them. CDR1 and CDR2 (germline): SGHVS, FQNEAQ. The length of the CDR3 is 14 residues.

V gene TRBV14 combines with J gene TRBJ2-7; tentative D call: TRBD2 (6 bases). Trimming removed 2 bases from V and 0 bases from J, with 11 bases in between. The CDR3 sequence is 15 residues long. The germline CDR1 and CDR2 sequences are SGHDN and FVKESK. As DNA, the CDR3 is TGTGCCAGCAGCCAAATCGCTAGCGCCTCCTACGAGCAGTACTTC. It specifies CASSQIASASYEQYF.

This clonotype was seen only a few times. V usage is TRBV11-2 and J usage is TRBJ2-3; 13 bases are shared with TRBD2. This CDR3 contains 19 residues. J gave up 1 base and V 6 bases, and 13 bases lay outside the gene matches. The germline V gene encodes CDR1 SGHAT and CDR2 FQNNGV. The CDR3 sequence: CASRQNPGLAGRGTDTQYF. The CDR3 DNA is TGTGCCAGCAGACAAAATCCGGGACTAGCGGGGAGGGGCACAGATACGCAGTATTTT.

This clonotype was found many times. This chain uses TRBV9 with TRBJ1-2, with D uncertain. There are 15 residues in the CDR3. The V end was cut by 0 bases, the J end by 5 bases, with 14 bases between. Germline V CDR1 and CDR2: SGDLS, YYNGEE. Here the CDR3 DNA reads TGTGCCAGCAGCGTAGCCCGGGCAGGCTATTATGGCTACACCTTC. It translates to CASSVARAGYYGYTF.

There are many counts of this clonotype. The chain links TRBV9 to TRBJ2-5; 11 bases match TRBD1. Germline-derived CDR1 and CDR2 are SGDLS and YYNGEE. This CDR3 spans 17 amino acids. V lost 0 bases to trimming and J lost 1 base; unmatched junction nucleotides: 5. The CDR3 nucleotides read TGTGCCAGCAGCGTAGGGCTTGGGACAGGGGGCCAAGAGACCCAGTACTTC. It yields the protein CASSVGLGTGGQETQYF.

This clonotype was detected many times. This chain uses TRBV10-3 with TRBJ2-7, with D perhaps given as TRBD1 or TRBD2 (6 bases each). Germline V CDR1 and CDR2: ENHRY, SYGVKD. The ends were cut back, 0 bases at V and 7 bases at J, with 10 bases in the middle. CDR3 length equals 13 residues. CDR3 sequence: CAISESKGGEQYF. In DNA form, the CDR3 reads TGTGCCATCAGTGAGTCGAAAGGGGGGGAGCAGTACTTC.

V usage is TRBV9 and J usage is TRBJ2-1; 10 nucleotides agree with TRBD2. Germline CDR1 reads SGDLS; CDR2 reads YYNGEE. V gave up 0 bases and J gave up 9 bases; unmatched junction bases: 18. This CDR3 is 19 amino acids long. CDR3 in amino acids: CASSVGNAGTSGNWGEQFF. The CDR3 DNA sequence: TGTGCCAGCAGCGTAGGAAATGCAGGTACTAGCGGGAATTGGGGTGAGCAGTTCTTC. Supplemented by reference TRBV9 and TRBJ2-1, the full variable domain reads DSGVTQTPKHLITATGQRVTLRCSPRSGDLSVYWYQQSLDQGLQFLIQYYNGEERAKGNILERFSAQQFPDLHSELNLSSLELGDSALYFCASSVGNAGTSGNWGEQFFGPGTRLTVL.

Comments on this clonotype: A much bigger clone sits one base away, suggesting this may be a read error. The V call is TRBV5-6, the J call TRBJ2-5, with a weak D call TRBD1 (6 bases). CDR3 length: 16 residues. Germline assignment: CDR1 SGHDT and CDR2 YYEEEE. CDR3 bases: TGTGCCAGCAGCATCGACAGGAGACCCATCCAAGAGACCCGGTACTTC. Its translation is CASSIDRRPIQETRYF.

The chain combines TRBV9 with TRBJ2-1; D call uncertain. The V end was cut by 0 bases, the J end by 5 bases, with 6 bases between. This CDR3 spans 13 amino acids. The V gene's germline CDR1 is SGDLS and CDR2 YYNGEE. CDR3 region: CASSVDLHNEQFF. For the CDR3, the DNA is TGTGCCAGCAGCGTAGATCTCCACAATGAGCAGTTCTTC.

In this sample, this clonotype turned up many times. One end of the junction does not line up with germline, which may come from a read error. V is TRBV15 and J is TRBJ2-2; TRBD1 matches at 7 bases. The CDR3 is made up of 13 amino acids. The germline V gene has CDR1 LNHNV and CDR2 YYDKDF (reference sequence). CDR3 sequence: CATRRDSAGELFF. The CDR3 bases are TGTGCCACCCGCAGGGACAGCGCCGGGGAGCTGTTTTTT.

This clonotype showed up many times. The CDR3 sequence: CASSSLDSGVYNEQFF. CDR3 DNA: TGTGCCAGCAGTTCCCTGGATAGCGGGGTGTACAATGAGCAGTTCTTC. The gene calls are TRBV28 and TRBJ2-1, with 8 bases that match TRBD2. This CDR3 region has 16 residues. Germline V gene lookup returns CDR1 MDHEN and CDR2 SYDVKM. The V segment lost 4 bases and the J segment 4 bases; nucleotides outside the gene matches: 9.

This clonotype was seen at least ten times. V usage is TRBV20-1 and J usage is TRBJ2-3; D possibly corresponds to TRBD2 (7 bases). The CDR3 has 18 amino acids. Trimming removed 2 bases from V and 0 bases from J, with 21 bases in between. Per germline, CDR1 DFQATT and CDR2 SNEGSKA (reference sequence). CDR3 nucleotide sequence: TGCAGTGCTAGAAATCCCGGGACTCGGGGGGCCAGCACAGATACGCAGTATTTT. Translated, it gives CSARNPGTRGASTDTQYF.

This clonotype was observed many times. The CDR3 nucleotides are TGTGCCAGCAGCTTACTAGGGAGGGTCTACGAGCAGTACTTC. Translated, it gives CASSLLGRVYEQYF. The chain has TRBV11-1 and TRBJ2-7; 7 bases agree with TRBD2. This CDR3 spans 14 amino acids. The junction had 4 bases not matched to a gene; V was cut back by 2 bases and J by 3 bases. Germline V lookup: CDR1 SGHAT, CDR2 FQDESV (reference sequence).